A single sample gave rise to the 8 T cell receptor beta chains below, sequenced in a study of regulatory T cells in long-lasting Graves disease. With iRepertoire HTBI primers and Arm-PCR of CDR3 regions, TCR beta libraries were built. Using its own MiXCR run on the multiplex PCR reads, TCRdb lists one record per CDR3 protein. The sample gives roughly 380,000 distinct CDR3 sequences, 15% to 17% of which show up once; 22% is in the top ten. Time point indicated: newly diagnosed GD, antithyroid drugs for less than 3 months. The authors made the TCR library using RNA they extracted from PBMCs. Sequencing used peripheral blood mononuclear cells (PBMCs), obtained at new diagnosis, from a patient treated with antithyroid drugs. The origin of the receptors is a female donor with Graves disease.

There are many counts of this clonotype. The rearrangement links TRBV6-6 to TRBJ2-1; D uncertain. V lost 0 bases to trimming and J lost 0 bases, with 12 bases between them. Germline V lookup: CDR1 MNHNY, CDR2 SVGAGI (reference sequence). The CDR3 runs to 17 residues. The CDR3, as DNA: TGTGCCAGCAGTTACTCGTTTTGGGCTAGCTCCTACAATGAGCAGTTCTTC. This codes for CASSYSFWASSYNEQFF.

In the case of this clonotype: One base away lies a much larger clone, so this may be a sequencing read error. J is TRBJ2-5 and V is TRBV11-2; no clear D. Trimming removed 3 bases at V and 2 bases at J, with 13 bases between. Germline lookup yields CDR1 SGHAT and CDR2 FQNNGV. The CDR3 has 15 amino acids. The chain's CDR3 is CASSFSFVAQETQYF. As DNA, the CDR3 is TGTGCCAGCAGCTTTAGTTTTGTGGCACAAGAGACCCAGTACTTC. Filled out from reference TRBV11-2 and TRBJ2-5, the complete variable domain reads EAGVAQSPRYKIIEKRQSVAFWCNPISGHATLYWYQQILGQGPKLLIQFQNNGVVDDSQLPKDRFSAERLKGVDSTLKIQPAKLEDSAVYLCASSFSFVAQETQYFGPGTRLLVL.

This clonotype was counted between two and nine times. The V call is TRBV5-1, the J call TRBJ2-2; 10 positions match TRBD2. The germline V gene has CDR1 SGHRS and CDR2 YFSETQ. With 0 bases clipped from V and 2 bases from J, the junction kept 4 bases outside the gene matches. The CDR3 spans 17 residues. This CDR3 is CASSLEERGGNTGELFF. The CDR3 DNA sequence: TGCGCCAGCAGCTTGGAAGAGCGGGGGGGCAACACCGGGGAGCTGTTTTTT. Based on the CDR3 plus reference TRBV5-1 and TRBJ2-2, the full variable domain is KAGVTQTPRYLIKTRGQQVTLSCSPISGHRSVSWYQQTPGQGLQFLFEYFSETQRNKGNFPGRFSGRQFSNSRSEMNVSTLELGDSALYLCASSLEERGGNTGELFFGEGSRLTVL.

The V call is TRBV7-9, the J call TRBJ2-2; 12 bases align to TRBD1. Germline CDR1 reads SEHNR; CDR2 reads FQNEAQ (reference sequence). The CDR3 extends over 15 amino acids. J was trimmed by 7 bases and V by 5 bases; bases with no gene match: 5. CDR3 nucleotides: TGTGCCAGCAGCCCGGGACAGGGGGCTGACGGGGAGCTGTTTTTT. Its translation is CASSPGQGADGELFF.

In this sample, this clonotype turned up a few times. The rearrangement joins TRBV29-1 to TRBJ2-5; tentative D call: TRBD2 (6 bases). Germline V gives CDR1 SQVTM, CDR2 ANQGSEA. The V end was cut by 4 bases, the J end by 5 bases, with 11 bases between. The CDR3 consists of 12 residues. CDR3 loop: CSVVGLEETQYF. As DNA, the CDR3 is TGCAGCGTTGTGGGACTCGAGGAGACCCAGTACTTC.

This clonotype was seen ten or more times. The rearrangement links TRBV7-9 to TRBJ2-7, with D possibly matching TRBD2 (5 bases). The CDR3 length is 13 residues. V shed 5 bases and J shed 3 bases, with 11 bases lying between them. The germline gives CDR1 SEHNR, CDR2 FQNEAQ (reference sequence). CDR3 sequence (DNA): TGTGCCAGCAGCCCCGGACTGAGCTACGAGCAGTACTTC. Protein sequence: CASSPGLSYEQYF.

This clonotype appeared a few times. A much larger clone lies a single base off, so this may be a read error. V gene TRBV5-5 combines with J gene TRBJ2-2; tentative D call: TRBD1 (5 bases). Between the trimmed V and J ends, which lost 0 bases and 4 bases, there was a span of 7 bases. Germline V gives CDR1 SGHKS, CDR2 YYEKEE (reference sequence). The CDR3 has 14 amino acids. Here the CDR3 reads CASSLAGPTGELFF. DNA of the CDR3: TGTGCCAGCAGCTTGGCAGGGCCCACCGGGGAGCTGTTTTTT. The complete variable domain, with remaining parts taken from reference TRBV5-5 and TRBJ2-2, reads DAGVTQSPTHLIKTRGQQVTLRCSPISGHKSVSWYQQVLGQGPQFIFQYYEKEERGRGNFPDRFSARQFPNYSSELNVNALLLGDSALYLCASSLAGPTGELFFGEGSRLTVL.

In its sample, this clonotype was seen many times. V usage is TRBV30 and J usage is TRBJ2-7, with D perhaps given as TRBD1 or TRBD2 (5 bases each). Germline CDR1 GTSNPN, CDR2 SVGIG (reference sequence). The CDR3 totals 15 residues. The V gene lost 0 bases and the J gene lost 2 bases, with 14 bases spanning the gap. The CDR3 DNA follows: TGTGCCTGGAGTGTTGTCGGGACGATGGCCTACGAGCAGTACTTC. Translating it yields CAWSVVGTMAYEQYF.